This T cell receptor (beta chain) came from a study of T cell repertoires in cytomegalovirus infection. Turning to the study itself: Both recently identified HLA-C-restricted and well-studied HLA-B-restricted CMV epitopes were used in the study. Study-wide results and limits: Carriage of CMV together with the relevant HLA was identifiable through cumulative public TCR beta family frequency. Predominance within the ex vivo response was attributable to HLA-C-restricted CMV-specific TCR beta clonotypes.

TCRdb recomputed calls from the reads with MiXCR, one row per CDR3 protein. The table has about 700,000 distinct CDR3 sequences, roughly a third seen once. The CDR3 has 15 residues. The V and J ends lost 5 bases and 4 bases respectively, with 15 bases between them. CDR1 and CDR2 (germline): MNHNS, SASEGT. Notes on this clonotype: Its antigen is as yet unknown.

The chain links TRBV6-1 to TRBJ2-1, with D possibly TRBD2 on 8 matching bases. This receptor was taken from a human donor in good health (CMV status not recorded). Some clones in this sample may be carry-over from other donors' samples. This specimen was cultured PBMCs, taken from culture after CMV antigen stimulation. The CDR3, as DNA: TGTGCCAGCAGTCGGACTAGCAGGGGGTACAATGAGCAGTTCTTC. It codes for CASSRTSRGYNEQFF.